By proportion, the clone carrying this T cell receptor beta chain is large (0.1 to 1%). The antigen is not known. The data were obtained in a study of immune evolution from preneoplasia to lung adenocarcinoma. Findings and caveats of the study: Clonality was highest in normal lung, lower in later-stage lesions apparently.

Trimming removed 2 bases at V and 7 bases at J, with 12 bases between. There are 14 residues in the CDR3. Germline V gene data show CDR1 as SGHRS and CDR2 as YFSETQ. Libraries were prepared by immunoSEQ multiplex PCR; TCRdb keeps only in-frame clonotypes and omits some of them. The sample includes roughly 5,200 clones, about four fifths of them seen just once. Between about 2014 and 2018, patients underwent resection in Japan or China. The TCR originated in a person between 50 and 69 years old with lung adenocarcinoma. The specimen was FFPE normal lung tissue adjacent to the tumor. The V call is TRBV5-1, the J call TRBJ1-4; D call uncertain. Here the CDR3 DNA reads TGCGCCAGCAGCTTTCTGGAGGGCGGTGAAAAACTGTTTTTT. Its protein is CASSFLEGGEKLFF.